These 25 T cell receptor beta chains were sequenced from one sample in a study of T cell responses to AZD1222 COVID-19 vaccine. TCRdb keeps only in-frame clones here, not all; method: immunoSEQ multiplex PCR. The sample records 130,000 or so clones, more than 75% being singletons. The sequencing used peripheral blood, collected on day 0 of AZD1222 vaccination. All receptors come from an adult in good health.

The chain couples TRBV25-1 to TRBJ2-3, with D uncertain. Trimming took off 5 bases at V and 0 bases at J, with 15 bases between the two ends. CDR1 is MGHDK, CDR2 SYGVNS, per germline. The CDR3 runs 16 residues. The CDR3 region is CASSPSAPPSTDTQYF. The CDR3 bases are TGTGCCAGCAGTCCTTCGGCCCCCCCCAGCACAGATACGCAGTATTTT. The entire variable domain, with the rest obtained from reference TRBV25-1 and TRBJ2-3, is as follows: EADIYQTPRYLVIGTGKKITLECSQTMGHDKMYWYQQDPGMELHLIHYSYGVNSTEKGDLSSESTVSRIRTEHFPLTLESARPSHTSQYLCASSPSAPPSTDTQYFGPGTRLTVL.

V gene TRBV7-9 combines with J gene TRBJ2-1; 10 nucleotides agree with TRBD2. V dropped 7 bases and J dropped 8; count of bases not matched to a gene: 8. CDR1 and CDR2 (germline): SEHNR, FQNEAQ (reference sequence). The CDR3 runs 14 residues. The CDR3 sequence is CASKRTSGFDEQFF. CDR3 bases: TGTGCCAGCAAACGGACTAGCGGCTTTGATGAGCAGTTCTTC.

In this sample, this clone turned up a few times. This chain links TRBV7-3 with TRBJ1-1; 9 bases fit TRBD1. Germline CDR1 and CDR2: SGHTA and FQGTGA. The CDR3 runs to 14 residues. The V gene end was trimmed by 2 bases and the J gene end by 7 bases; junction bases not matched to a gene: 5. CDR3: CASSLLSTGGEAFF. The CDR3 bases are TGTGCCAGCAGCTTACTTTCGACAGGGGGTGAAGCTTTCTTT. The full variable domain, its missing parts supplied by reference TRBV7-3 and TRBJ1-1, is GAGVSQTPSNKVTEKGKYVELRCDPISGHTALYWYRQSLGQGPEFLIYFQGTGAADDSGLPNDRFFAVRPEGSVSTLKIQRTERGDSAVYLCASSLLSTGGEAFFGQGTRLTVV.

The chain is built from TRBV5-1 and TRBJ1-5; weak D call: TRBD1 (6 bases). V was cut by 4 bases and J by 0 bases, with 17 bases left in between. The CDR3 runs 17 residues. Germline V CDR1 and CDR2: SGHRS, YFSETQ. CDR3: CASSEGGGAYSNQPQHF. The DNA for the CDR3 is TGCGCCAGCAGCGAGGGCGGGGGGGCTTATAGCAATCAGCCCCAGCATTTT.

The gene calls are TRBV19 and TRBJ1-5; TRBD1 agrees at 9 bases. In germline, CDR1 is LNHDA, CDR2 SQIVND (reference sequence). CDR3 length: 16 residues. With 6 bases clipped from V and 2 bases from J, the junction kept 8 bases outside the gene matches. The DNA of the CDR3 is TGTGCCAGTAGCCCAACTAGGGACAGGGGCAATCAGCCCCAGCATTTT. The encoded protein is CASSPTRDRGNQPQHF.

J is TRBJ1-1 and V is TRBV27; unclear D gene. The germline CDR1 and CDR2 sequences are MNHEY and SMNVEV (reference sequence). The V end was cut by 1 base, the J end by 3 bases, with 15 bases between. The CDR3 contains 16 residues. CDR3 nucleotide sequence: TGTGCCAGCAGTTTATTGCGGGGAGCCCTCTACACTGAAGCTTTCTTT. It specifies CASSLLRGALYTEAFF.

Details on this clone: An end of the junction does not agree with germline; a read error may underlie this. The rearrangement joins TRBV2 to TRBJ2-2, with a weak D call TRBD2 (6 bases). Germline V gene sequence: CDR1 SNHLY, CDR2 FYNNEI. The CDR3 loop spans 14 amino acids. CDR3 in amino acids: CVSMGGLNTGELFF. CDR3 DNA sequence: TGTGTCAGCATGGGGGGATTGAACACCGGGGAGCTGTTTTTT.

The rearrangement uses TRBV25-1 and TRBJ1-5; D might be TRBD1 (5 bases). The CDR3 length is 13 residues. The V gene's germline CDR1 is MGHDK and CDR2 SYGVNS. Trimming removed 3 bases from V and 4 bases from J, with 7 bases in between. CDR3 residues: CASSDRVNQPQHF. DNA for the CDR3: TGTGCCAGCAGTGACAGGGTGAATCAGCCCCAGCATTTT.

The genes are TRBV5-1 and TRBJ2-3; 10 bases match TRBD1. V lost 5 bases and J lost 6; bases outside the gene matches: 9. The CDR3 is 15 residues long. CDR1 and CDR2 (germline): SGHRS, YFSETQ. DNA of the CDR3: TGCGCCAGCAGTCCCGGGACAGGGGCAGGGGATACGCAGTATTTT. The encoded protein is CASSPGTGAGDTQYF. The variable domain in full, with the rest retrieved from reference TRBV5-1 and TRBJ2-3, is KAGVTQTPRYLIKTRGQQVTLSCSPISGHRSVSWYQQTPGQGLQFLFEYFSETQRNKGNFPGRFSGRQFSNSRSEMNVSTLELGDSALYLCASSPGTGAGDTQYFGPGTRLTVL.

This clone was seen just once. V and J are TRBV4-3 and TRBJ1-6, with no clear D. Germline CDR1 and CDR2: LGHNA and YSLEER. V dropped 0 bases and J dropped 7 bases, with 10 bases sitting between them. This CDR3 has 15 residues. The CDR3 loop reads CASSQDKGWNSPLHF. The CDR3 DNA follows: TGCGCCAGCAGCCAAGACAAAGGGTGGAATTCACCCCTCCACTTT.

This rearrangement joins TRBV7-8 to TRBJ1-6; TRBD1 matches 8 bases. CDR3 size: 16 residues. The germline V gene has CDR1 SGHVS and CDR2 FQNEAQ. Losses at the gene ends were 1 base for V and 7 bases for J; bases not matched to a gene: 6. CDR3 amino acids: CASSLGTGTINSPLHF. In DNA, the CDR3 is TGTGCCAGCAGCTTAGGGACAGGGACGATAAATTCACCCCTCCACTTT.

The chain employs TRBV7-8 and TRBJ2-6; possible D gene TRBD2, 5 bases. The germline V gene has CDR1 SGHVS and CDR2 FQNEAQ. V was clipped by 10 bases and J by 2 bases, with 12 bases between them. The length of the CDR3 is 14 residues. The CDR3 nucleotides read TGTGCCACCACAACAGCGGCTGGGGCCAACGTCCTGACTTTC. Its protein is CATTTAAGANVLTF. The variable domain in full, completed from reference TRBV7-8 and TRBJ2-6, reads GAGVSQSPRYKVAKRGQDVALRCDPISGHVSLFWYQQALGQGPEFLTYFQNEAQLDKSGLPSDRFFAERPEGSVSTLKIQRTQQEDSAVYLCATTTAAGANVLTFGAGSRLTVL.

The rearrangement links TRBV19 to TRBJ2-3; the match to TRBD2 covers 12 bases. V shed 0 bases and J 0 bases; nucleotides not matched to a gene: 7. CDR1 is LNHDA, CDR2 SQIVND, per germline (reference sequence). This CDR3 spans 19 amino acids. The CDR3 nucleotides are TGTGCCAGTAGTATAGATCTCACTAGCGGGGGGTCTAGCACAGATACGCAGTATTTT. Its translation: CASSIDLTSGGSSTDTQYF.

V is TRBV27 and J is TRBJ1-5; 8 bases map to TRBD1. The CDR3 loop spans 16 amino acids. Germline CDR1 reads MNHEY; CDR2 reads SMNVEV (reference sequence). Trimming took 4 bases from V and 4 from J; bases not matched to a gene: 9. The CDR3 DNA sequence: TGTGCCAGCAGTTCGTCGGACAGGGTCCTTAATCAGCCCCAGCATTTT. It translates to CASSSSDRVLNQPQHF.

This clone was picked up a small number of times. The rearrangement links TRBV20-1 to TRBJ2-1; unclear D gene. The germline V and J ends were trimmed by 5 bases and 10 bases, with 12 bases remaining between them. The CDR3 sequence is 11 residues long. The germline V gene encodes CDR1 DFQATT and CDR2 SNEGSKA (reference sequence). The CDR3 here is CSAGTVGEQFF. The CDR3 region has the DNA TGCAGTGCTGGTACAGTTGGGGAGCAGTTCTTC.

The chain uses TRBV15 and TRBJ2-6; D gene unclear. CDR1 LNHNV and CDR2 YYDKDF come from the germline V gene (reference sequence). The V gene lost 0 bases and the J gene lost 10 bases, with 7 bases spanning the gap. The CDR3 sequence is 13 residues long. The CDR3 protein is CATSRDVSNVLTF. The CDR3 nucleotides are TGTGCCACCAGCAGAGATGTATCGAACGTCCTGACTTTC.

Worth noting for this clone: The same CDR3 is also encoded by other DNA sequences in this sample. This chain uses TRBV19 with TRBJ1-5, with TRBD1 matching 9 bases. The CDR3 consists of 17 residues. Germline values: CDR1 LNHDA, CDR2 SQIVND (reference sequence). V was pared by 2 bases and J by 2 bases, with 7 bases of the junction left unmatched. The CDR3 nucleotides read TGTGCCAGTAGTATATACAGGGGGCCGGGGGGCAATCAGCCCCAGCATTTT. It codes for CASSIYRGPGGNQPQHF.

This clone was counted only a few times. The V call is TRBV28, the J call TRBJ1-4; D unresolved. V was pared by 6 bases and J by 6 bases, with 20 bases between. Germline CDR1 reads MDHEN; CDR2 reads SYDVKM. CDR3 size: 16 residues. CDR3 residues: CASSPLSGRRDEKLFF. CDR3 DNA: TGTGCCAGCAGCCCATTGTCCGGCAGGCGGGATGAAAAACTGTTTTTT.

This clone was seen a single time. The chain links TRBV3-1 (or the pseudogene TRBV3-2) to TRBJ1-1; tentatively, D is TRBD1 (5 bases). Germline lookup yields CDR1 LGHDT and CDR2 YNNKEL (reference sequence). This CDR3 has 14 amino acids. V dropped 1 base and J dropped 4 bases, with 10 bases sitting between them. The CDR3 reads CASSQAGGGTEAFF. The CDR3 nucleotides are TGTGCCAGCAGCCAAGCTGGGGGTGGCACTGAAGCTTTCTTT.

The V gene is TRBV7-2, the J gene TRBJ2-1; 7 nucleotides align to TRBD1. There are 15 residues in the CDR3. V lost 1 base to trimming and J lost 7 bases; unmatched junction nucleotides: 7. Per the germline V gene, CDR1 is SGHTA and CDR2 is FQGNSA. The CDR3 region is CASSLVRTGLNEQFF. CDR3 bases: TGTGCCAGCAGCTTAGTACGGACAGGACTTAATGAGCAGTTCTTC.

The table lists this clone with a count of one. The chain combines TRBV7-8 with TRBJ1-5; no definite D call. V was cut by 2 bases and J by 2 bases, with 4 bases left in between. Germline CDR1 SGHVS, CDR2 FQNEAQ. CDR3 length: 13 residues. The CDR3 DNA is TGTGCCAGCAGCTTAATTCGCAATCAGCCCCAGCATTTT. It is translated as CASSLIRNQPQHF.

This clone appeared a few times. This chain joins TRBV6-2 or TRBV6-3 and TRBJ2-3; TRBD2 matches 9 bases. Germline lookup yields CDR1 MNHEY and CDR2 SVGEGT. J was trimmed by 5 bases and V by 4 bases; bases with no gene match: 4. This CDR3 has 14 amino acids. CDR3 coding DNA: TGTGCCAGCAGTTGGGGCGGGGGGGGAGATACGCAGTATTTT. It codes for CASSWGGGGDTQYF.

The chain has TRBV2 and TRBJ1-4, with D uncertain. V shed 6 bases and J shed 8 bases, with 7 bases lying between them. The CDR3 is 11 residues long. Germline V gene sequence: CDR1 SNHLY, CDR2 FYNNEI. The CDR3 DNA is TGTGCCAGCAGATTGGGCGAAAAACTGTTTTTT. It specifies CASRLGEKLFF.

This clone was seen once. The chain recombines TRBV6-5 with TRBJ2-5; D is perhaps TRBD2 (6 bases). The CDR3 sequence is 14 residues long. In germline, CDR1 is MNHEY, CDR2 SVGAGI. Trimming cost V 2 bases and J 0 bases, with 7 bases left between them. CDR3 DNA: TGTGCCAGCAGTTACGGGGGGTACCAAGAGACCCAGTACTTC. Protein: CASSYGGYQETQYF.

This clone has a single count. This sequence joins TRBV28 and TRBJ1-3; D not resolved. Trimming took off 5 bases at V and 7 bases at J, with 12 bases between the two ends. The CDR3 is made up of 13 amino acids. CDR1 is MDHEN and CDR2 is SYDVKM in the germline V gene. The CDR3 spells CASSSPATNTIYF. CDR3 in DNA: TGTGCCAGCAGTAGCCCCGCGACGAACACCATATATTTT. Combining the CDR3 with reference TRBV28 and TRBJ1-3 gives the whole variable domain DVKVTQSSRYLVKRTGEKVFLECVQDMDHENMFWYRQDPGLGLRLIYFSYDVKMKEKGDIPEGYSVSREKKERFSLILESASTNQTSMYLCASSSPATNTIYFGEGSWLTVV.